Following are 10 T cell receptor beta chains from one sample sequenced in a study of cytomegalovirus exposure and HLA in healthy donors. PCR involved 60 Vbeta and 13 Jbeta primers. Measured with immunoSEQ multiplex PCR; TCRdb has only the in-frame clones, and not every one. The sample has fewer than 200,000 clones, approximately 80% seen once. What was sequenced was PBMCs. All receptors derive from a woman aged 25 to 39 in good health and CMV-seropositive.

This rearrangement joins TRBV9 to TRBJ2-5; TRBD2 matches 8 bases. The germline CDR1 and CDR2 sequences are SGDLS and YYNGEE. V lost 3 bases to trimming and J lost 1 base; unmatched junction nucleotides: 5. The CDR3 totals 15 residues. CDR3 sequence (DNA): TGTGCCAGCAGCGAGAGCGGGGGACGCCAAGAGACCCAGTACTTC. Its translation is CASSESGGRQETQYF.

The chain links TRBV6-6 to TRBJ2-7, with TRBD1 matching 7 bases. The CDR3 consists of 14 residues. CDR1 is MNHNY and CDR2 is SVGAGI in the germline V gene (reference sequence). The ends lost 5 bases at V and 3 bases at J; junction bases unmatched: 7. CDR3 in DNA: TGTGCCAGCAGTACCCTCGGGACAGTCTACGAGCAGTACTTC. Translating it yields CASSTLGTVYEQYF.

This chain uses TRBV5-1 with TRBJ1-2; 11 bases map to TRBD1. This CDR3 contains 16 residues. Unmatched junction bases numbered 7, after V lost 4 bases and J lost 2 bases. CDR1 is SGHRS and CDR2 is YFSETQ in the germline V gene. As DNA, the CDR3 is TGCGCCAGCAGCACTTACCGGGACAGGGGGAACTATGGCTACACCTTC. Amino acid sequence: CASSTYRDRGNYGYTF.

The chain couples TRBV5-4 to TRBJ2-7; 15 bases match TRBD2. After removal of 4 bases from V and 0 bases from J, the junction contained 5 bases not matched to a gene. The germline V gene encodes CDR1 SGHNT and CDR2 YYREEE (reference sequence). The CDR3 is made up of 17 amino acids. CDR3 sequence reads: CASSTGTSGGHSYEQYF. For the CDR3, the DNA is TGTGCCAGCAGCACAGGGACTAGCGGGGGGCACTCCTACGAGCAGTACTTC.

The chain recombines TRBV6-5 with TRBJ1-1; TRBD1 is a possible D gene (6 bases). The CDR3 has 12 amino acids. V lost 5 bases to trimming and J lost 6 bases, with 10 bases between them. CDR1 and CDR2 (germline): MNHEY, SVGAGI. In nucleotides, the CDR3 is TGTGCCAGCAGTACCAGGGGCGCTGAAGCTTTCTTT. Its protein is CASSTRGAEAFF.

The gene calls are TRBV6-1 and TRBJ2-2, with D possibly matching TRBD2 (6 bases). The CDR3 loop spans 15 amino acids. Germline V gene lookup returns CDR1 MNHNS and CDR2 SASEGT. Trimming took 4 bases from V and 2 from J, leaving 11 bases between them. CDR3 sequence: CASSAPGLNTGELFF. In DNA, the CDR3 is TGTGCCAGCAGTGCACCGGGACTCAACACCGGGGAGCTGTTTTTT.

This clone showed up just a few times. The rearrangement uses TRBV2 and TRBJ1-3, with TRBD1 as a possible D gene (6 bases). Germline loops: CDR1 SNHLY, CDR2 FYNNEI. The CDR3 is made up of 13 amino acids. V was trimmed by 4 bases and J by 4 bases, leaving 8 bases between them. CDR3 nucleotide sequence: TGTGCCAGCAGTGGGACAGACGGAAACACCATATATTTT. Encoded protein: CASSGTDGNTIYF.

CDR3 nucleotide sequence: TGCAGCACCACTAGAGGGGGCCCCGGGACTGAAGCTTTCTTT. Protein sequence: CSTTRGGPGTEAFF. The chain links TRBV29-1 to TRBJ1-1; TRBD1 matches at 7 bases. Germline assignment: CDR1 SQVTM and CDR2 ANQGSEA. Germline trimming cut 8 bases from V and 5 bases from J; bases unmatched to any gene: 14. This CDR3 contains 14 residues.

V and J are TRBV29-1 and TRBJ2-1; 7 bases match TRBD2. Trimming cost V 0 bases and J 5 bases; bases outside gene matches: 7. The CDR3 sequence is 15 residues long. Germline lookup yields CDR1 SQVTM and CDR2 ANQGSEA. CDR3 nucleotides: TGCAGCGTTGAAGAATGGGCGGGAGTTAACAATGAGCAGTTCTTC. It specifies CSVEEWAGVNNEQFF.

This CDR3 reads CASSPPTGAGYTF. The DNA for the CDR3 is TGTGCCAGCTCACCCCCTACGGGAGCTGGCTACACCTTC. The chain is built from TRBV18 and TRBJ1-2; D gene uncertain. Trimming removed 3 bases from V and 7 bases from J, with 12 bases in between. Germline lookup yields CDR1 KGHSH and CDR2 LQKENI. The CDR3 totals 13 residues.